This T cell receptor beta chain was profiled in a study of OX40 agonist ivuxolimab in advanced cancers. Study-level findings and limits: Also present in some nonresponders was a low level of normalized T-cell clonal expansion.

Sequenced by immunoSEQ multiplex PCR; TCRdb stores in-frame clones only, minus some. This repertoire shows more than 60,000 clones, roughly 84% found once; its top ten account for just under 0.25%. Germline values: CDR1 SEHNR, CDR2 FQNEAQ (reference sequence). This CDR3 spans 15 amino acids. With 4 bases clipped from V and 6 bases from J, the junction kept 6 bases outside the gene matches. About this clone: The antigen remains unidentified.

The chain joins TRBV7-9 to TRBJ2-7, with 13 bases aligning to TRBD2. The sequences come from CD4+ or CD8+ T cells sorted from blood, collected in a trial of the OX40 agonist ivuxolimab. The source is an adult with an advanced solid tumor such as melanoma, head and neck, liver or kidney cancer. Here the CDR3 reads CASSSRLAGGGEQYF. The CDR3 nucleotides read TGTGCCAGCAGCTCAAGACTAGCGGGAGGCGGCGAGCAGTACTTC.